Listed below are T cell receptor beta chains from one sample, sequenced in a study of glioma-infiltrating T cells. MiXCR, run by TCRdb on the multiplex PCR reads, gives a single entry per CDR3 protein. Counted here are fewer than 500,000 distinct CDR3 sequences, roughly two fifths occurring once; the ten biggest clones make up more than 10%. The sequenced sample was glioma tissue, nonneoplastic brain tissue, or PBMCs (not recorded which). All receptors derive from a human donor with low-grade glioma or glioblastoma, undergoing nonglioma brain surgery, or in good health (not recorded which). The CDR3 runs from the conserved cysteine through the conserved F or W. D genes are given only for firm matches. Where a row states a size, it is once, few, many or the class of an expanded clone; other rows omit it.

size,J,V,D,CDR3,DNA
-,TRBJ2-1,TRBV6-6,-,CASSAVGKSYNEQFF,TGTGCCAGCAGTGCGGTCGGGAAATCCTACAATGAGCAGTTCTTC
-,TRBJ1-5,TRBV20-1,-,CSASRNSNQPQHF,TGCAGTGCTAGCCGAAATAGCAATCAGCCCCAGCATTTT
-,TRBJ1-1,TRBV2,-,CASSEYRDTEAFF,TGTGCCAGCAGTGAATACAGAGACACTGAAGCTTTCTTT
-,TRBJ2-2,TRBV7-9,-,CASSRLGLRDTGELFF,TGTGCCAGCAGCCGACTGGGGTTACGTGACACCGGGGAGCTGTTTTTT
-,TRBJ2-5,TRBV10-3,TRBD2,CAISSLAGGPGQETQYF,TGTGCCATCAGTTCCCTAGCGGGAGGGCCGGGGCAAGAGACCCAGTACTTC
-,TRBJ1-2,TRBV28,TRBD1,CASSLGPDRGEVGYTF,TGTGCCAGCAGTTTAGGTCCGGACAGGGGGGAGGTTGGCTACACCTTC
-,TRBJ2-1,TRBV4-1,TRBD2,CASSQGLAGRSEQFF,TGCGCCAGCAGCCAAGGGCTAGCGGGGAGGAGTGAGCAGTTCTTC
-,TRBJ1-1,TRBV19,-,CASSVTGREAFF,TGTGCCAGTAGTGTCACCGGGAGAGAAGCTTTCTTT
-,TRBJ2-1,TRBV4-1,TRBD2,CASSGESTLAGVSNEQFF,TGCGCCAGCAGCGGGGAGTCGACACTAGCGGGAGTTTCCAATGAGCAGTTCTTC
once,TRBJ2-1,TRBV20-1,TRBD1,CSASPFIGGSEQFF,TGCAGTGCTAGCCCTTTTATAGGGGGCAGTGAGCAGTTCTTC
few,TRBJ1-4,TRBV19,TRBD1,CASSTRGHVTNEKLFF,TGTGCCAGTAGTACCAGGGGGCATGTAACTAATGAAAAACTGTTTTTT
-,TRBJ2-1,TRBV18,TRBD2,CASSPPSGRAPSYNEQFF,TGTGCCAGCTCACCACCGAGCGGGAGGGCCCCCTCCTACAATGAGCAGTTCTTC
-,TRBJ1-2,TRBV4-2,-,CASSQSGGQFGGYTF,TGTGCCAGCAGCCAAAGTGGGGGGCAGTTTGGGGGCTACACCTTC
-,TRBJ2-1,TRBV11-2,TRBD1,CASSYPTGRYNEQFF,TGTGCCAGCAGCTATCCGACAGGGCGGTACAATGAGCAGTTCTTC
-,TRBJ2-7,TRBV4-2,-,CASSQDLRAGEYEQYF,TGTGCCAGCAGCCAAGATTTACGGGCAGGGGAATACGAGCAGTACTTC
few,TRBJ2-7,TRBV14,-,CASSQADPPNEQYF,TGTGCCAGCAGCCAAGCCGACCCCCCAAACGAGCAGTACTTC
few,TRBJ2-7,TRBV4-2,-,CASSRVRQGSDYEQYF,TGTGCCAGCAGCCGCGTGAGGCAGGGGTCGGACTACGAGCAGTACTTC
-,TRBJ2-7,TRBV12-3/TRBV12-4,TRBD2,CASSPQLADNYEQYF,TGTGCCAGCAGTCCCCAGCTAGCGGATAACTACGAGCAGTACTTC
-,TRBJ2-5,TRBV18,TRBD2,CASSPYLAGAYNEQYF,TGTGCCAGCTCACCATACCTAGCGGGAGCCTACAATGAGCAGTACTTC
-,TRBJ1-1,TRBV11-2,-,CASSPSPVTEAFF,TGTGCCAGCAGCCCTAGCCCGGTCACTGAAGCTTTCTTT
few,TRBJ2-3,TRBV20-1,TRBD2,CSAREGQRERGTQYF,TGCAGTGCTAGAGAAGGACAGCGGGAGAGGGGGACGCAGTATTTT
few,TRBJ2-3,TRBV2,TRBD2,CASRRTSGFQDTQYF,TGTGCCAGCAGAAGGACTAGCGGTTTCCAAGATACGCAGTATTTT
-,TRBJ2-2,TRBV27,-,CASSLYIRNRAGELFF,TGTGCCAGCAGTTTATACATACGGAATCGGGCCGGGGAGCTGTTTTTT
-,TRBJ2-1,TRBV6-2/TRBV6-3,TRBD2,CASGGSFTGEQFF,TGTGCCAGCGGCGGGAGCTTCACCGGGGAGCAGTTCTTC
-,TRBJ2-5,TRBV28,TRBD2,CASSSGRVGGETQYF,TGTGCCAGCAGTTCAGGGAGGGTAGGAGGAGAGACCCAGTACTTC
-,TRBJ2-3,TRBV28,-,CASSFRMSTNTQYF,TGTGCCAGCAGTTTTAGAATGAGCACAAATACGCAGTATTTT
-,TRBJ2-5,TRBV5-8,TRBD1,CASSYRTGRGGETQYF,TGTGCCAGCAGCTACAGGACAGGGAGAGGAGGAGAGACCCAGTACTTC
many,TRBJ2-3,TRBV6-5,-,CASSPYTGDTQYF,TGTGCCAGCAGCCCCTACACCGGAGATACGCAGTATTTT
-,TRBJ2-3,TRBV6-4,-,CASSESHSTDTQYF,TGTGCCAGCAGTGAGTCTCACAGCACAGATACGCAGTATTTT
few,TRBJ1-5,TRBV28,TRBD1,CATRDRGFTSNQPQHF,TGTGCCACCCGGGACAGGGGCTTCACTAGCAATCAGCCCCAGCATTTT
-,TRBJ1-2,TRBV20-1,-,CIWANYGYTF,TGCATCTGGGCTAACTATGGCTACACCTTC
-,TRBJ2-3,TRBV28,TRBD2,CASRPALAGSDTQYF,TGTGCCAGCAGACCGGCACTAGCGGGCTCAGATACGCAGTATTTT
-,TRBJ2-1,TRBV25-1,TRBD2,CASSGGREGRYNEQFF,TGTGCCAGCAGTGGAGGGCGGGAGGGCCGGTACAATGAGCAGTTCTTC
-,TRBJ1-1,TRBV7-9,-,CASSPQGTTEASF,TGTGCCAGCAGCCCTCAGGGAACAACTGAAGCTTCCTTT
-,TRBJ2-2,TRBV6-1,TRBD1,CATTPQGTRTNTGELFF,TGTGCCACCACCCCACAGGGGACCAGAACGAACACCGGGGAGCTGTTTTTT
-,TRBJ2-2,TRBV27,-,CASRLVGFANTGELFF,TGTGCCAGCAGACTTGTGGGGTTCGCGAACACCGGGGAGCTGTTTTTT
many,TRBJ1-1,TRBV20-1,-,CSARPLQGEAFF,TGCAGTGCTAGACCACTCCAGGGAGAAGCTTTCTTT
few,TRBJ2-1,TRBV4-3,-,CASSQELTSSEQFF,TGCGCCAGCAGCCAAGAACTGACCTCCAGTGAGCAGTTCTTC
few,TRBJ2-7,TRBV6-2/TRBV6-3,-,CASSRHSGTLVEQYF,TGTGCCAGCAGTCGCCACTCCGGGACGCTGGTCGAGCAGTACTTC
-,TRBJ1-1,TRBV28,-,CASSLRRMNTKAFF,TGTGCCAGCAGTCTCCGCCGTATGAACACTAAAGCTTTCTTT
-,TRBJ1-3,TRBV4-2,-,CASSQEPRNSGNTIYF,TGTGCCAGCAGCCAAGAACCCAGGAACTCTGGAAACACCATATATTTT
few,TRBJ1-3,TRBV7-2,-,CASSASGRTGNTIYF,TGTGCCAGCAGCGCTTCAGGGAGGACTGGAAATACCATATATTTT
few,TRBJ2-7,TRBV20-1,TRBD2,CSAVNPGLAGYEQYF,TGCAGTGCTGTAAACCCGGGACTAGCGGGTTACGAGCAGTACTTC
-,TRBJ2-3,TRBV10-3,TRBD2,CASQDLPRASGRPDTQYF,TGTGCCAGCCAAGATCTCCCCCGGGCTAGCGGGAGACCAGATACGCAGTATTTT
-,TRBJ1-5,TRBV20-1,-,CSASPRVCYTMYQPQHF,TGCAGTGCTAGCCCTAGGGTATGCTACACCATGTATCAGCCCCAGCATTTT
-,TRBJ1-2,TRBV7-3,-,CASSPGQRPSDGYTF,TGTGCCAGCAGCCCAGGACAGCGGCCTTCGGATGGCTACACCTTC
-,TRBJ2-1,TRBV7-6,TRBD1,CASSSYRDRGHEQFF,TGTGCCAGCAGCTCATACCGGGACAGGGGTCATGAGCAGTTCTTC
-,TRBJ1-4,TRBV5-4,-,CASSLAGGHEKLFF,TGTGCCAGCAGCTTGGCCGGGGGTCATGAAAAACTGTTTTTT
many,TRBJ2-3,TRBV6-2/TRBV6-3,TRBD2,CASRPGLDLYLDTQYF,TGTGCCAGCAGGCCGGGACTAGATCTGTATCTGGATACGCAGTATTTT
many,TRBJ2-5,TRBV20-1,TRBD2,CSALRLAGARETQYF,TGCAGTGCTTTGCGACTAGCGGGAGCCAGAGAGACCCAGTACTTC
-,TRBJ2-7,TRBV7-2,-,CASSSVSGLVSVDQYF,TGTGCCAGCAGCTCCGTCTCGGGGCTAGTATCCGTCGATCAGTACTTC
-,TRBJ2-5,TRBV4-2,TRBD2,CASSQGPASGRETQYF,TGTGCCAGCAGCCAAGGACCGGCTAGCGGGAGAGAGACCCAGTACTTC